This is a list of T cell receptor beta chains from one sample in a study of blood T cell repertoires in COVID-19. The repertoire was sequenced with immunoSEQ multiplex PCR; TCRdb's copy has only in-frame clones and lacks some. The table records tens of thousands of clones, roughly 85% of them present only once. The sequenced sample was peripheral blood. The origin of the receptors is a human donor in a cohort sampled during active COVID-19. CDR3s include the opening cysteine and the closing phenylalanine or tryptophan. D genes are given only for firm matches. Some rows mark clone size as missing; the rest say once, few, many or name a class of expanded clone.

d_call	v_call	clone_size	j_call	cdr3_nt	cdr3_aa
NA	TRBV2	NA	TRBJ1-2	TGTGCCAGCAACCCCAGGGGAACTAACTATGGCTACACCTTC	CASNPRGTNYGYTF
NA	TRBV9	NA	TRBJ2-5	TGTGCCAGCAGCGAGAGGGGGAATAATCGGGAGACCCAGTACTTC	CASSERGNNRETQYF
NA	TRBV2	NA	TRBJ1-3	TGTGCCAGCAGCGGACACGTCTCTGGAAACACCATATATTTT	CASSGHVSGNTIYF
NA	TRBV5-6	NA	TRBJ1-1	TGTGCCAGCAGCTCGGGACATATGGCTTTCTTT	CASSSGHMAFF
TRBD1	TRBV27	NA	TRBJ1-6	TGTGCCAGCAGTGAACAGGGGGATAATTCACCCCTCCACTTT	CASSEQGDNSPLHF
TRBD1	TRBV28	NA	TRBJ1-1	TGTGCCAGCAGTCCCACGTCGACAGGGCGGAGGGAAGCTTTCTTT	CASSPTSTGRREAFF
NA	TRBV6-5	NA	TRBJ1-1	TGTGCCAGCAGTTTACGGGGGGCCGGGACTGAAGCTTTCTTT	CASSLRGAGTEAFF
TRBD1	TRBV11-2	few	TRBJ1-5	TGTGCCAGCAGCCGGACAGGGGTTCAGCCCCAGCATTTT	CASSRTGVQPQHF
TRBD1	TRBV7-2	few	TRBJ1-2	TGTGCCAGCAGCTTAGTTCGTCCGGGACAGGGGAGAAACTATGGCTACACCTTC	CASSLVRPGQGRNYGYTF
TRBD1	TRBV5-4	NA	TRBJ1-3	TGTGCCAGCAGCGCTCCGGGACAGGGGGTATCTGGAAACACCATATATTTT	CASSAPGQGVSGNTIYF
TRBD2	TRBV3-1/TRBV3-2	NA	TRBJ2-7	TGTGCCAGCAGCCAAGAAAGCGGGGGAACCTACGAGCAGTACTTC	CASSQESGGTYEQYF
TRBD1	TRBV5-6	NA	TRBJ1-4	TGTGCCAGCAGCCCCGGGACAGGGGCGTCTAATGAAAAACTGTTTTTT	CASSPGTGASNEKLFF
NA	TRBV19	NA	TRBJ1-2	TGTGCCAGTAGTATCGACCGTGGAGGGACCTATGGCTACACCTTC	CASSIDRGGTYGYTF
NA	TRBV2	NA	TRBJ2-7	TGTGCCAGCGGCGGACTAAATAAGCCCTACGAGCAGTACTTC	CASGGLNKPYEQYF
NA	TRBV7-2	NA	TRBJ2-1	TGTGCCAGCAGCCAAGACACTAGCTCGCATTTATACGAGCAGTTCTTC	CASSQDTSSHLYEQFF
NA	TRBV7-8	NA	TRBJ1-1	TGTGCCAGCAGCTTAGGGCCGGTAGGGGGGAACACTGAAGCTTTCTTT	CASSLGPVGGNTEAFF
NA	TRBV19	NA	TRBJ2-1	TGTGCCAGTAGTATAGCGGGCAGGGTACCCTACAATGAGCAGTTCTTC	CASSIAGRVPYNEQFF
TRBD2	TRBV9	NA	TRBJ2-3	TGTGCCAGCAGCGTCTCTAGCGGGGAATACACAGATACGCAGTATTTT	CASSVSSGEYTDTQYF
NA	TRBV19	NA	TRBJ1-3	TGTGCCAGTAGTATGGCGGGGGACTACTCTGGAAACACCATATATTTT	CASSMAGDYSGNTIYF
TRBD2	TRBV6-1	NA	TRBJ2-1	TGTGCCAGCAGTGAGCGGACTAGCGGGAATTTTAATGAGCAGTTCTTC	CASSERTSGNFNEQFF
TRBD2	TRBV5-1	NA	TRBJ2-3	TGCGCCAGTCGTAGCGGGGAGCTTAGCACAGATACGCAGTATTTT	CASRSGELSTDTQYF
TRBD2	TRBV27	NA	TRBJ2-1	TGTGCCAGCAGATCCGGGACTAGCGGGTCCAATGAGCAGTTCTTC	CASRSGTSGSNEQFF
NA	TRBV19	NA	TRBJ2-3	TGTGCCAGTAGTATATCGACTCAACCTAGCACAGATACGCAGTATTTT	CASSISTQPSTDTQYF
NA	TRBV7-9	medium-sized	TRBJ1-1	TGTGCCAGCAGCTTAGCGAGGACAGAGAACACTGAAGCTTTCTTT	CASSLARTENTEAFF
NA	TRBV5-8	NA	TRBJ2-3	TGTGCCAGCAGTTTGAGCGTACTGCCCACAGATACGCAGTATTTT	CASSLSVLPTDTQYF
TRBD1	TRBV6-5	NA	TRBJ2-7	TGTGCCAGCAGACGGAGACAGGGGAATTACGAGCAGTACTTC	CASRRRQGNYEQYF
NA	TRBV18	NA	TRBJ1-1	TGTGCCAGCTCACCTAGGAAGGAGTCGGCCTCTGAAGCTTTCTTT	CASSPRKESASEAFF
NA	TRBV11-2	NA	TRBJ2-3	TGTGCCAGCAGCTCGGACAAGGGCACAGATACGCAGTATTTT	CASSSDKGTDTQYF
NA	TRBV29-1	NA	TRBJ1-2	TGCAGCGTTGAAGGAGGGATGTCATATCGTGGCTACACCTTC	CSVEGGMSYRGYTF
TRBD1	TRBV7-6	NA	TRBJ1-3	TGTGCCAGCAGCTTAGCCCGACAGGGGGCAGGAAACACCATATATTTT	CASSLARQGAGNTIYF
NA	TRBV3-1/TRBV3-2	NA	TRBJ2-7	TGTGCCAGCAGCCAAGATGGCAGGGCAGGGGACGAGCAGTACTTC	CASSQDGRAGDEQYF